The next 21 T cell receptor beta chains were all read from a single sample in a study of T-cell memory formation after mild COVID-19. TCRdb itself ran the 5' RACE reads through MiXCR, one entry per CDR3 protein. Counted here are 470,000 or so distinct CDR3 sequences, approximately 19% occurring once; the ten biggest clones make up about a fifth. Sample: PBMCs or a T cell subset sorted from them (not recorded which). The receptors come from a man younger than 35 who had mild COVID-19 (a few samples of this study predate the infection). Cell type and time point are not known.

V and J are TRBV19 and TRBJ2-7; 9 bases fit TRBD2. V was pared by 7 bases and J by 2 bases, with 6 bases of the junction left unmatched. CDR1 LNHDA and CDR2 SQIVND come from the germline V gene (reference sequence). This CDR3 comprises 14 residues. CDR3 protein: CASKMVAGAYEQYF. CDR3 bases: TGTGCCAGTAAGATGGTAGCGGGGGCCTACGAGCAGTACTTC.

This clonotype came up a few times. The V and J genes are TRBV10-3 and TRBJ2-2; D is unclear. The CDR3 is made up of 14 amino acids. Germline V gene sequence: CDR1 ENHRY, CDR2 SYGVKD. V was trimmed by 3 bases and J by 4 bases, leaving 9 bases between them. CDR3: CAISDSRFTGELFF. CDR3 coding DNA: TGTGCCATCAGTGACTCCAGGTTCACCGGGGAGCTGTTTTTT.

This clonotype showed up just a few times. The chain carries TRBV23-1 and TRBJ1-4; the D is unclear. TRBV23-1 is recorded as an ORF, its role being uncertain. Trimming took 2 bases from V and 7 from J, leaving 2 bases between them. This CDR3 is 11 amino acids long. The DNA of the CDR3 is TGCGCCAGCAGTCAAGCTGAAAAACTGTTTTTT. Its protein is CASSQAEKLFF.

The chain employs TRBV6-2 or TRBV6-3 and TRBJ2-2; maybe TRBD1 (5 bases). The CDR3 loop spans 15 amino acids. Trimming left V 0 bases short and J 6 bases short, with 11 bases between. The germline CDR1 and CDR2 sequences are MNHEY and SVGEGT. CDR3 residues: CASSYSGKGPGELFF. For the CDR3, the DNA is TGTGCCAGCAGTTACTCGGGGAAGGGGCCCGGGGAGCTGTTTTTT.

The chain has TRBV9 and TRBJ2-7, with 10 bases identical to TRBD1. Per the germline V gene, CDR1 is SGDLS and CDR2 is YYNGEE. There are 14 residues in the CDR3. The V and J ends lost 5 bases and 3 bases, in that order; junction bases with no gene match: 5. The CDR3 spells CASSSGQGDYEQYF. CDR3 in DNA: TGTGCCAGCAGTTCCGGACAGGGGGACTACGAGCAGTACTTC. Based on the CDR3 plus reference TRBV9 and TRBJ2-7, the full variable domain is DSGVTQTPKHLITATGQRVTLRCSPRSGDLSVYWYQQSLDQGLQFLIQYYNGEERAKGNILERFSAQQFPDLHSELNLSSLELGDSALYFCASSSGQGDYEQYFGPGTRLTVT.

This clonotype was picked up many times. This rearrangement joins TRBV11-2 to TRBJ2-7; 8 bases fit TRBD2. V dropped 0 bases and J dropped 3; count of bases not matched to a gene: 4. The CDR3 is 15 amino acids. CDR1 is SGHAT and CDR2 is FQNNGV in the germline V gene. CDR3 in amino acids: CASSLERGAYYEQYV. CDR3 nucleotides: TGTGCCAGCAGCTTAGAGCGGGGGGCCTACTACGAGCAGTACGTC.

The V call is TRBV6-2 or TRBV6-3, the J call TRBJ1-5, with 8 bases fitting TRBD1. The CDR3 length is 15 residues. V lost 7 bases to trimming and J lost 3 bases; unmatched junction nucleotides: 8. Germline V CDR1 and CDR2: MNHEY, SVGEGT. In nucleotides, the CDR3 is TGTGCCAGCAAAGACACAGGGGGTAACAATCAGCCCCAGCATTTT. This sequence encodes CASKDTGGNNQPQHF.

Comment on this clonotype: Its ends do not fully match the called genes, so a read error is possible. V usage is TRBV12-3 or TRBV12-4 and J usage is TRBJ2-2; no clear D gene. The CDR3 spans 12 residues. As DNA, the CDR3 is TGTGCCAGCAGTTACGACACCTGGGAGCTGTTTTTT. Amino acids: CASSYDTWELFF.

The gene calls are TRBV21-1 and TRBJ1-5; TRBD1, as called in the table, went unchecked against the DNA. TRBV21-1 is designated a pseudogene. CDR3 size: 15 residues. In nucleotides, the CDR3 is TGTGCCAGCAGTCTATCCGGGGGGAGCAATCAGCCCCAGCATTTT. Its translation is CASSLSGGSNQPQHF.

The chain links TRBV7-8 to TRBJ1-2; no definite D call. V was trimmed by 5 bases and J by 5 bases, leaving 12 bases between them. This CDR3 is built from 13 residues. Germline CDR1 and CDR2: SGHVS and FQNEAQ. In nucleotides, the CDR3 is TGTGCCAGCAGCCCTTCGACCCGTTATGGCTACACCTTC. Its translation is CASSPSTRYGYTF.

This clonotype was detected ten times or more. The CDR3 bases are TGCAGCGTTTGGAAAGCGGGGGTCACAGATACGCAGTATTTT. Translated, it gives CSVWKAGVTDTQYF. The chain recombines TRBV29-1 with TRBJ2-3; 8 bases are a match to TRBD2. The CDR3 extends over 14 amino acids. V lost 5 bases, J lost 2 bases, and 6 bases stayed unmatched. The germline V gene encodes CDR1 SQVTM and CDR2 ANQGSEA.

The rearrangement links TRBV11-2 to TRBJ2-1, with D perhaps TRBD1 or TRBD2 (5 bases each). V was pared by 8 bases and J by 8 bases, with 25 bases between. Germline lookup yields CDR1 SGHAT and CDR2 FQNNGV. The CDR3 is 16 amino acids. In nucleotides, the CDR3 is TGTGCCAGCCATCCTAGAGGGGATGGAGTTGGTTATGAGCAGTTCTTC. Amino acids: CASHPRGDGVGYEQFF.

The genes are TRBV29-1 and TRBJ2-7; 9 bases agree with TRBD1. Per germline, CDR1 SQVTM and CDR2 ANQGSEA. There are 12 residues in the CDR3. The V segment lost 7 bases and the J segment 3 bases; nucleotides outside the gene matches: 4. CDR3 sequence (DNA): TGCAGCGCCGACAGGGGGGGCTACGAGCAGTACTTC. Translation: CSADRGGYEQYF.

This clonotype has a count of ten or more. J is TRBJ1-1 and V is TRBV7-9; D unresolved. The germline CDR1 and CDR2 sequences are SEHNR and FQNEAQ (reference sequence). The CDR3 is 13 amino acids. Deletions cut 4 bases from V and 10 bases from J, with 16 bases between. CDR3 nucleotide sequence: TGTGCCAGCAGCTGGCCGCCTTACCTAAGAGCTTTCTTT. Translated: CASSWPPYLRAFF.

This clonotype was picked up many times. The chain employs TRBV12-3 or TRBV12-4 and TRBJ2-1, with D unclear. The V end was cut by 8 bases, the J end by 10 bases, with 21 bases between. This CDR3 is 14 amino acids long. The CDR3 sequence is CASLRAGVQKEQFF. For the CDR3, the DNA is TGTGCCAGCCTCCGGGCAGGCGTACAGAAAGAGCAGTTCTTC.

This clonotype appeared a few times. This sequence joins TRBV7-9 and TRBJ1-3, with D unresolved. The length of the CDR3 is 15 residues. Germline loops: CDR1 SEHNR, CDR2 FQNEAQ (reference sequence). V was cut by 2 bases and J by 0 bases, with 8 bases left in between. The CDR3 sequence: CASSLIGYSGNTIYF. The CDR3 bases are TGTGCCAGCAGCTTAATCGGATACTCTGGAAACACCATATATTTT.

V and J are TRBV7-9 and TRBJ1-2, with 10 positions matching TRBD1. The CDR3 extends over 15 amino acids. Germline V gene data show CDR1 as SEHNR and CDR2 as FQNEAQ (reference sequence). After removal of 5 bases from V and 2 bases from J, the junction contained 5 bases not matched to a gene. The CDR3 DNA reads TGTGCCAGCAGCGCGACAGGGGGCCCAAACTATGGCTACACCTTC. Translation gives CASSATGGPNYGYTF.

This clonotype was recorded a few times. The chain combines TRBV15 with TRBJ2-7; 7 nucleotides match TRBD1. After removal of 0 bases from V and 3 bases from J, the junction contained 5 bases not matched to a gene. Germline CDR1 is LNHNV and CDR2 is YYDKDF (reference sequence). The CDR3 is 15 amino acids. CDR3 nucleotides: TGTGCCACCAGCAGAGACGGGACAGTTGTCTACGAGCAGTACTTC. It is translated as CATSRDGTVVYEQYF.

The chain couples TRBV7-8 to TRBJ2-3, with D uncertain. The CDR3 length is 14 residues. The V gene's germline CDR1 is SGHVS and CDR2 FQNEAQ. Trimming took off 1 base at V and 5 bases at J, with 10 bases between the two ends. The CDR3 here is CASSLGPGEDTQYF. CDR3 sequence (DNA): TGTGCCAGCAGCTTAGGTCCAGGAGAAGATACGCAGTATTTT.

This clonotype was counted a few times. The chain carries TRBV7-2 and TRBJ2-2; 8 nucleotides align to TRBD1. Germline-derived CDR1 and CDR2 are SGHTA and FQGNSA. Trimming removed 6 bases from V and 5 bases from J; junction bases left unmatched: 2. This CDR3 is 13 amino acids long. CDR3 DNA sequence: TGTGCCAGCAGGTACAGGGGGACCGGGGAGCTGTTTTTT. Translating gives CASRYRGTGELFF.

The rearrangement uses TRBV15 and TRBJ2-1; D unresolved. V dropped 6 bases and J dropped 0 bases, with 15 bases sitting between them. Germline CDR1 reads LNHNV; CDR2 reads YYDKDF (reference sequence). CDR3 length: 16 amino acids. CDR3 DNA sequence: TGTGCCACCAGGGCGGTGGGCGACCGCTCCTACAATGAGCAGTTCTTC. It yields the protein CATRAVGDRSYNEQFF.